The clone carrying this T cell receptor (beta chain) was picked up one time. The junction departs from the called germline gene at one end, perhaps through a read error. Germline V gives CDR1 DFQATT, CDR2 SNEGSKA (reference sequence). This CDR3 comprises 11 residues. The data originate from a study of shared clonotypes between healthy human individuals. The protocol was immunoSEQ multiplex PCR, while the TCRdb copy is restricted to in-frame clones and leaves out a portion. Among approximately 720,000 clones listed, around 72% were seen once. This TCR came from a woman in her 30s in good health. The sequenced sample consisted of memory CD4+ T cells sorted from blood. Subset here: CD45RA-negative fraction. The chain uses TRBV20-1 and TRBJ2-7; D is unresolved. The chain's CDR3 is CSAREYYEQYF. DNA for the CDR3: TGCAGTGCCAGAGAGTATTACGAGCAGTACTTC.